This T cell receptor (beta chain) was found in a study of vaccination and CD4 T cells after COVID-19. General study findings and limits: Spike mono-reactivity was the property of 304 of 307 vaccine-specific clones in convalescent patients.

Treatment defined: roughly 10-day PBMC culture with coronavirus spike peptide pools or control peptides (ViraFEST assay). ViraFEST enlarged antigen-specific T cell populations with peptide pools and afterwards sequenced TCRs. At the Johns Hopkins FTIC core, DNA taken from cultured CD4+ T cells was sequenced by way of the Oncomine TCR Beta short-read assay. TCRdb reprocessed the PCR reads with MiXCR, giving one entry per CDR3 protein. The sample has about 11,000 distinct CDR3 sequences, 54% seen once. Unmatched junction bases numbered 6, after V lost 5 bases and J lost 9 bases. The CDR3 consists of 15 residues. Per germline, CDR1 MDHEN and CDR2 SYDVKM. With respect to this clonotype: The antigen remains undetermined.

The sample consisted of CD4+ T cells from blood, cultured in vitro. This TCR derives from a human donor who had recovered from COVID-19. The rearrangement uses TRBV28 and TRBJ1-6, with 11 bases identical to TRBD1. Here the CDR3 reads CASSTRDRGSSPLHF. CDR3 coding DNA: TGTGCCAGCAGTACCCGGGACAGGGGGTCTTCACCCCTCCACTTT.